This TCR beta chain is drawn from a study of regulatory T cells in long-lasting Graves disease. Building of the TCR beta libraries involved iRepertoire HTBI primers and Arm-PCR of CDR3 regions. TCRdb reanalysed the multiplex PCR reads using MiXCR and keeps one entry per CDR3 protein. The table has about 610,000 distinct CDR3 sequences, about 16% seen once. The time point here: newly diagnosed GD, antithyroid drugs for less than 3 months. Scientists built the TCR library using RNA that was extracted from PBMCs. Guidelines of the American Thyroid Association were used to diagnose Graves' disease. This clonotype occurred a few times. V gave up 6 bases and J gave up 4 bases; unmatched junction bases: 6. The length of the CDR3 is 14 residues. The same data also went into a second study, on T cells in Graves' hyperthyroidism and ophthalmopathy.

The sample consisted of peripheral blood mononuclear cells (PBMCs), taken at new diagnosis, from a patient treated with antithyroid drugs. This clonotype was obtained from a man younger than 35 with Graves disease. J is TRBJ2-1 and V is TRBV12-3 or TRBV12-4; 7 nucleotides align to TRBD2. The CDR3 nucleotides read TGTGCCAGCAGCAAAGCGGGAAGGTACAATGAGCAGTTCTTC. Translating it yields CASSKAGRYNEQFF.